This T cell receptor (beta chain) appears in the sequencing data of a study of beta chain features in type 1 diabetes. Since all of the isolated RNA was reverse transcribed, expressed TCRB transcripts were what got sequenced. Naive, central memory and regulatory T cell samples yielded approximately 3.3 million reads on average. Generated by immunoSEQ multiplex PCR, the TCRdb table keeps only in-frame clones and is missing some. In the table there are a few hundred thousand clones, roughly 14% of which are singletons. V lost 6 bases and J 4 bases, leaving 16 bases between the germline ends. CDR3 length equals 15 residues. CDR1 is SQVTM, CDR2 ANQGSEA, per germline. Notes on this clone: Antigen unknown.

General observations from the study: Significant though moderate, a shortening of TCRB CDR3s appeared in all four CD4+ subsets of Type 1 diabetes patients. Still unanswered here is whether HLA type influences TCRB rearrangement.

Source material: naive CD4+ T cells from blood. This receptor was identified in a young woman with type 1 diabetes. The gene calls are TRBV29-1 and TRBJ2-6, with a possible D match to TRBD1 (6 bases). CDR3 loop: CSVGDNYAGANVLTF. In DNA form, the CDR3 reads TGCAGCGTGGGGGACAACTACGCCGGGGCCAACGTCCTGACTTTC. Complete variable domain (other parts from reference TRBV29-1 and TRBJ2-6): SAVISQKPSRDICQRGTSLTIQCQVDSQVTMMFWYRQQPGQSLTLIATANQGSEATYESGFVIDKFPISRPNLTFSTLTVSNMSPEDSSIYLCSVGDNYAGANVLTFGAGSRLTVL.